A selection of T cell receptor beta chains follows, all from one sample in a study of T cells in Graves' hyperthyroidism and ophthalmopathy. TCRdb reanalysed the multiplex PCR reads using MiXCR and keeps one entry per CDR3 protein. The sample lists fewer than 400,000 distinct CDR3 sequences, 20% to 25% occurring once. The sequencing sample was made of blood. The source is a man aged 50-59 years with Graves' hyperthyroidism. CDR3s include the opening cysteine and the closing phenylalanine or tryptophan. The D gene is left open where the match is weak. Clone size is shown for a subset of rows, as once, few, many or a class of expanded clone.

TGTGCCAGCAGGCGTACCTCGCAAGCCGGGGAGCTGTTTTTT CASRRTSQAGELFF 14 . TRBJ2-2 many TRBV3-1
TGTGCCAGCAGTTACTTAAACAATGAGCAGTTCTTC CASSYLNNEQFF 12 . TRBJ2-1 . TRBV12-3/TRBV12-4
TGCAGTGCCAAAGGGGGCAACTATGGCTACACCTTC CSAKGGNYGYTF 12 TRBD1 TRBJ1-2 . TRBV20-1
TGTGCCAGCAGTTTCTCAGGGTACGCTGGCTACACCTTC CASSFSGYAGYTF 13 . TRBJ1-2 few TRBV27
TGTGCCAGCAGCCCCGTGGCGGGAGTGGCAAATACGCAGTATTTT CASSPVAGVANTQYF 15 TRBD2 TRBJ2-3 many TRBV7-3
TGTGCCAGCAGTATCACCGTAGGGGGATTCAACACTGAAGCTTTCTTT CASSITVGGFNTEAFF 16 . TRBJ1-1 . TRBV28
TGTGCCAGCAGTTACAGGGATCCCTACGAGCAGTACTTC CASSYRDPYEQYF 13 . TRBJ2-7 . TRBV6-5
TGTGCCAGCAGCTTATGGTCACAGGGCTACGAGCAGTACTTC CASSLWSQGYEQYF 14 . TRBJ2-7 many TRBV11-2
TGTGCCAGCACAAGACAGGGGTCGACAGATACGCAGTATTTT CASTRQGSTDTQYF 14 TRBD1 TRBJ2-3 many TRBV3-1
TGTGCCAGCAGCCCTCGAAACGATTACACTGAAGCTTTCTTT CASSPRNDYTEAFF 14 . TRBJ1-1 many TRBV28
TGTGCCAGCAGGGGCCTTGGGACAGATACGCAGTATTTT CASRGLGTDTQYF 13 . TRBJ2-3 few TRBV7-2
TGTGCCAGCAGCGAGAGTTATGGCTACACCTTC CASSESYGYTF 11 . TRBJ1-2 few TRBV28
TGTGCCAGCAGTGGACAGGCCTTCTATGGCTACACCTTC CASSGQAFYGYTF 13 . TRBJ1-2 . TRBV6-1